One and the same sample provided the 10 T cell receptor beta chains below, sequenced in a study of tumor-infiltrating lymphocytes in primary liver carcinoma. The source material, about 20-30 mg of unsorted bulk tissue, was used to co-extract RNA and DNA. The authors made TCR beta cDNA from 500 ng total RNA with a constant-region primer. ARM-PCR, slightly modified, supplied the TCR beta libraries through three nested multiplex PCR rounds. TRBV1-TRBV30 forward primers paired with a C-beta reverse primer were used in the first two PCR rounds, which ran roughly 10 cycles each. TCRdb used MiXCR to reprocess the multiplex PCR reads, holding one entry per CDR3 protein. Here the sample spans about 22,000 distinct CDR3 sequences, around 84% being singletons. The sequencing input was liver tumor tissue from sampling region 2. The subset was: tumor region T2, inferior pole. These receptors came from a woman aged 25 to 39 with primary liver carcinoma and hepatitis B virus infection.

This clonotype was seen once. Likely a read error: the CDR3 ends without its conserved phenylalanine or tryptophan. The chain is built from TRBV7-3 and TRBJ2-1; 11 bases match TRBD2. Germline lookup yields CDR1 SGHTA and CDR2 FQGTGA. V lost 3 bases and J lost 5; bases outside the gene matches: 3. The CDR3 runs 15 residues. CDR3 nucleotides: TGTGCCAGCAGCTTGACTAGCGGGGCGAACAATGAGCAGTTCTTA. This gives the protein CASSLTSGANNEQFL.

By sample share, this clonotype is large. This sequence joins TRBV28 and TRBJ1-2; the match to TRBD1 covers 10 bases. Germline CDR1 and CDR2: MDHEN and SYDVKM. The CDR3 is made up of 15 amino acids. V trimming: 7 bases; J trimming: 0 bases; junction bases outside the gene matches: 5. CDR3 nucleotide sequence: TGTGCCAGCATCCAAGGACAGGGGGCTAACTATGGCTACACCTTC. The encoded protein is CASIQGQGANYGYTF.

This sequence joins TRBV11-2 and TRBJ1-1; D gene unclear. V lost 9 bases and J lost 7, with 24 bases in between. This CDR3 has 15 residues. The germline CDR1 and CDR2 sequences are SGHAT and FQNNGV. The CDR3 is CARGLKRGRLNEAFF. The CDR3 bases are TGTGCCAGGGGCTTGAAAAGAGGGAGGTTAAATGAAGCTTTCTTT.

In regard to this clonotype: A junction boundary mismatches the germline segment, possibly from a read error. In DNA form, the CDR3 reads TGCGACAGCAGCCAAGGCAGCGGAGCTTGGGGGACCCAATACTTC. This sequence encodes CDSSQGSGAWGTQYF. The chain has TRBV4-1 and TRBJ2-5, with D possibly being TRBD1 or TRBD2 (5 bases each). The CDR3 runs 15 residues. The germline gives CDR1 MGHRA, CDR2 YSYEKL.

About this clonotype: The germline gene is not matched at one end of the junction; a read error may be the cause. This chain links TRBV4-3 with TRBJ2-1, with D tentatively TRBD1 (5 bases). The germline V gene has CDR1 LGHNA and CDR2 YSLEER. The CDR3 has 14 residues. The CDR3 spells CASSHTELDNEQIF. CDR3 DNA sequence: TGTGCCAGCAGCCACACAGAGTTGGACAATGAGCAGATCTTC.

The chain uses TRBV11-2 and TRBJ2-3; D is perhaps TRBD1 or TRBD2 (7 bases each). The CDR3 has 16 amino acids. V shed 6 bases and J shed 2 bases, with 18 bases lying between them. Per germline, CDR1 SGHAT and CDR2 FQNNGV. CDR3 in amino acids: CASSRRGGPNTDTQYF. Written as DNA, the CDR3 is TGTGCCAGCAGTCGCAGGGGGGGCCCGAACACAGATACGCAGTATTTT.

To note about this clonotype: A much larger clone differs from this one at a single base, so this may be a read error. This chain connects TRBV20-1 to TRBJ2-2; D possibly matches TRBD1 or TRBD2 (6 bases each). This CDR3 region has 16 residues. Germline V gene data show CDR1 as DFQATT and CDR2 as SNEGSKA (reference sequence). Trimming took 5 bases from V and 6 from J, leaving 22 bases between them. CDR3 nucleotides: TGCAGTGCTCCCAAAGGGGGGAGAGGGTCGCCCGGGGAGCTGTTTTTT. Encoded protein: CSAPKGGRGSPGELFF.

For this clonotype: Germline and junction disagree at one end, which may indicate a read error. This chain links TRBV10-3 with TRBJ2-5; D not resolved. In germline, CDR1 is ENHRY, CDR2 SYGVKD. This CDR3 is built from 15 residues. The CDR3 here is CAINESATRQETKYF. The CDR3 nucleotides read TGTGCCATCAATGAGTCGGCTACCAGACAAGAGACCAAATACTTC.

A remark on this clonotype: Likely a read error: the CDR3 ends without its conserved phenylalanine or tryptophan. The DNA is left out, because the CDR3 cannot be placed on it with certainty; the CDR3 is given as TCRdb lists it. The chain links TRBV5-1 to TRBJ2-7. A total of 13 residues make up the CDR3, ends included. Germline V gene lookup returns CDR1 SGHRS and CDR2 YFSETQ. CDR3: CASSWDKAYEEYS.

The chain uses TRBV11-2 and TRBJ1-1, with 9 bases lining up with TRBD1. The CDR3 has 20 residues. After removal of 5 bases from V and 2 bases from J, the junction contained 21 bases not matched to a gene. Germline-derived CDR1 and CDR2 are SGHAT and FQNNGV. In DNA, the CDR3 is TGTGCCAGCAGCGCTCGGGACAGGGTACACAAGAGGTGGAGTAACACTGAAGCTTTCTTT. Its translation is CASSARDRVHKRWSNTEAFF.